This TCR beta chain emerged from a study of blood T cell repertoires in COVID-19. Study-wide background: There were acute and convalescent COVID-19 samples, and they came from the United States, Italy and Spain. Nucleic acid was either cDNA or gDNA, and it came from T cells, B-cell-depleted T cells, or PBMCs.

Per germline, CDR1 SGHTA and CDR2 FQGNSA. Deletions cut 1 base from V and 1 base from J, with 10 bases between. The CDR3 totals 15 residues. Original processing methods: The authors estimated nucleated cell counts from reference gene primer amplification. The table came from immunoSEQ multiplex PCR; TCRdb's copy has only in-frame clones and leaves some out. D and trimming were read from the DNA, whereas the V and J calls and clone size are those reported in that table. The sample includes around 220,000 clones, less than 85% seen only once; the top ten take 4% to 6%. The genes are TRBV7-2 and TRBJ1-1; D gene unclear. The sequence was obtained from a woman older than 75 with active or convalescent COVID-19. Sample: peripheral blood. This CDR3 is CASSLVLLANTEAFF. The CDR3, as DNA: TGTGCCAGCAGCTTAGTTTTGTTGGCGAACACTGAAGCTTTCTTT.